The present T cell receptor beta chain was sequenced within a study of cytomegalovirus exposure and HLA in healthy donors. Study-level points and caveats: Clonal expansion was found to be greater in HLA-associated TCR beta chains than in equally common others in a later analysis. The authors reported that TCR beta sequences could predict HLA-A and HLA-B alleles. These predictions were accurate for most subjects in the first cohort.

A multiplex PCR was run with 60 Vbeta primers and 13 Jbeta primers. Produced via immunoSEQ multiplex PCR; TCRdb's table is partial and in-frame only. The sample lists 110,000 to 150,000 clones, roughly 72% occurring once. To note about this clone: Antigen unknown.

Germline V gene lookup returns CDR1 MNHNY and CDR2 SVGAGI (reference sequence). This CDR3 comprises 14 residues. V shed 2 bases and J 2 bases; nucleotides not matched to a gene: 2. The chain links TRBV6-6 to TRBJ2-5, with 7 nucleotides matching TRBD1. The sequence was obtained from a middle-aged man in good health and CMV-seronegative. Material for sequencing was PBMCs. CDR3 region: CASSYRDSQETQYF. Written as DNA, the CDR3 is TGTGCCAGCAGTTACAGGGACAGTCAAGAGACCCAGTACTTC.